This TCR beta chain was identified in a study of blood T cells in healthy people across ages. Notes on the study in general: Across samples, TCR beta diversity tracked strongly with naive T cell percentage.

In this sample, this clonotype turned up a few times. Its antigen is undetermined. Primers used in a second PCR of roughly 6 to 11 cycles were a sample-barcoded 5' primer and a J-beta primer mix. TCRdb recomputed calls from the 5' RACE reads with MiXCR, one row per CDR3 protein. The sample includes over 750,000 distinct CDR3 sequences, 25% seen only once; the top ten take roughly 9%. The J segment lost 5 bases and the V segment lost 6 bases, leaving 15 bases of the junction unmatched. The CDR3 has 17 residues. This sample was shared with a second study, whose subject was T cells of mothers and their children. As that report states: Persistent microchimeric T cell clones were sought, and none were detected.

Sequenced material: blood. The genes are TRBV12-3 or TRBV12-4 and TRBJ2-1, with 8 nucleotides matching TRBD2. The receptor was isolated from a boy between 10 and 17 years old in good health. The chain's CDR3 is CASSQLSGTGEDNEQFF. The DNA for the CDR3 is TGTGCCAGCAGCCAACTTAGCGGGACCGGGGAAGACAATGAGCAGTTCTTC.